Below, 15 T cell receptor beta chains from the same sample are listed, as sequenced in a study of circulating and synovial CD4+ cells in juvenile arthritis. The protocol was immunoSEQ multiplex PCR, while the TCRdb copy is restricted to in-frame clones and leaves out a portion. The table has about 34,000 clones, about 95% seen once. The sample taken for sequencing was CD4+ T cells from blood. The receptors originated from a human donor with juvenile idiopathic arthritis.

V gene TRBV30 combines with J gene TRBJ2-2, with D unresolved. Trimming took 1 base from V and 5 from J, leaving 8 bases between them. Germline values: CDR1 GTSNPN, CDR2 SVGIG (reference sequence). This CDR3 has 13 residues. The CDR3 region is CAWSALQTGELFF. CDR3 nucleotide sequence: TGTGCCTGGAGTGCACTCCAAACCGGGGAGCTGTTTTTT. Looking up the rest from reference TRBV30 and TRBJ2-2 gives the full variable domain: SQTIHQWPATLVQPVGSPLSLECTVEGTSNPNLYWYRQAAGRGLQLLFYSVGIGQISSEVPQNLSASRPQDRQFILSSKKLLLSDSGFYLCAWSALQTGELFFGEGSRLTVL.

V and J are TRBV5-1 and TRBJ2-7; D gene uncertain. This CDR3 is built from 11 residues. The V end lost 0 bases, the J end lost 10 bases, and 8 bases lay between the germline ends. Germline CDR1 reads SGHRS; CDR2 reads YFSETQ. CDR3 in DNA: TGCGCCAGCAGCTTGGACCGGGTTCAGTACTTC. Translating gives CASSLDRVQYF.

Points on this clone: The same CDR3 arises from other DNA sequences in this sample as well. The genes are TRBV5-4 and TRBJ1-6; TRBD1 agrees at 8 bases. CDR1 is SGHNT and CDR2 is YYREEE in the germline V gene (reference sequence). The trim removed 4 bases at V and 3 bases at J, leaving 6 bases unmatched. This CDR3 comprises 16 residues. CDR3 loop: CASSHMTGDYNSPLHF. The CDR3 nucleotides read TGTGCCAGCAGCCACATGACAGGGGACTATAATTCACCCCTCCACTTT.

The chain couples TRBV10-3 to TRBJ2-7; D is ambiguous. This CDR3 is 14 amino acids long. Germline values: CDR1 ENHRY, CDR2 SYGVKD. The V end lost 0 bases, the J end lost 4 bases, and 10 bases lay between the germline ends. CDR3 in amino acids: CAISESRGGYEQYF. The DNA of the CDR3 is TGTGCCATCAGTGAGTCGCGCGGCGGATACGAGCAGTACTTC.

The V call is TRBV6-6, the J call TRBJ1-2; the D is unclear. Germline lookup yields CDR1 MNHNY and CDR2 SVGAGI (reference sequence). The CDR3 spans 14 residues. Trimming pared 8 bases from V and 2 bases from J, leaving 15 bases between. This chain's CDR3 is CASVLGLQNYGYTF. In nucleotides, the CDR3 is TGTGCCAGCGTCCTTGGGCTGCAAAACTATGGCTACACCTTC.

This chain joins TRBV5-1 and TRBJ2-7; 8 positions agree with TRBD2. V was pared by 0 bases and J by 6 bases, with 11 bases of the junction left unmatched. This CDR3 is 16 amino acids long. Per the germline V gene, CDR1 is SGHRS and CDR2 is YFSETQ. The CDR3 spells CASSLEGAGGTREQYF. DNA of the CDR3: TGCGCCAGCAGCTTGGAGGGCGCGGGAGGAACCCGCGAGCAGTACTTC. The full variable domain, completed using reference TRBV5-1 and TRBJ2-7, is KAGVTQTPRYLIKTRGQQVTLSCSPISGHRSVSWYQQTPGQGLQFLFEYFSETQRNKGNFPGRFSGRQFSNSRSEMNVSTLELGDSALYLCASSLEGAGGTREQYFGPGTRLTVT.

This rearrangement joins TRBV19 to TRBJ2-3; TRBD2 agrees at 8 bases. The V gene end was trimmed by 4 bases and the J gene end by 6 bases; junction bases not matched to a gene: 3. In germline, CDR1 is LNHDA, CDR2 SQIVND (reference sequence). CDR3 length: 13 residues. The CDR3 DNA sequence: TGTGCCAGTAGTAGCGTAGCGGGGGATACGCAGTATTTT. Translation: CASSSVAGDTQYF. Variable domain in full (rest from reference TRBV19 and TRBJ2-3): DGGITQSPKYLFRKEGQNVTLSCEQNLNHDAMYWYRQDPGQGLRLIYYSQIVNDFQKGDIAEGYSVSREKKESFPLTVTSAQKNPTAFYLCASSSVAGDTQYFGPGTRLTVL.

The chain has TRBV9 and TRBJ2-7, with 8 bases lining up with TRBD2. This CDR3 region has 19 residues. The V segment lost 3 bases and the J segment 7 bases; nucleotides outside the gene matches: 24. From germline, CDR1 is SGDLS and CDR2 YYNGEE. CDR3 protein: CASSASIHTRGGAVTEQYF. The CDR3 DNA reads as TGTGCCAGCAGCGCTTCTATACACACTCGGGGGGGGGCGGTTACTGAGCAGTACTTC.

The CDR3 loop reads CASSGTGFAYGYTF. CDR3 nucleotide sequence: TGTGCCAGCAGCGGGACAGGGTTTGCCTATGGCTACACCTTC. The J gene is TRBJ1-2, the V gene TRBV9, with 8 bases matching TRBD1. From germline, CDR1 is SGDLS and CDR2 YYNGEE. J was trimmed by 4 bases and V by 3 bases; bases with no gene match: 5. The CDR3 is 14 amino acids.

This chain uses TRBV27 with TRBJ2-7; 7 bases are a match to TRBD1. The V segment lost 5 bases and the J segment 0 bases; nucleotides outside the gene matches: 7. Germline assignment: CDR1 MNHEY and CDR2 SMNVEV (reference sequence). The CDR3 is made up of 15 amino acids. Here the CDR3 DNA reads TGTGCCAGCAGTACCACCGGGACAGCCTCCTACGAGCAGTACTTC. This encodes CASSTTGTASYEQYF.

This rearrangement joins TRBV29-1 to TRBJ2-1, with D unclear. Germline lookup yields CDR1 SQVTM and CDR2 ANQGSEA. The CDR3 totals 13 residues. The V and J ends lost 3 bases and 4 bases respectively, with 10 bases between them. The chain's CDR3 is CSVDPSLYNEQFF. The CDR3 DNA sequence: TGCAGCGTTGACCCGTCCCTTTACAATGAGCAGTTCTTC.

The chain uses TRBV21-1 and TRBJ2-5; TRBD1, the table's D call, lacks a check against the DNA. The end of the DNA aligns better with TRBJ2-7, so the J call may be wrong. TRBV21-1 counts as a pseudogene. The CDR3 is made up of 16 amino acids. The CDR3 DNA follows: TGTGCCAGCGCCCTCGCGGGACAGGGGCGCTCCTACGAGCAGTACTTC. Translation: CASALAGQGRSYEQYF.

The rearrangement joins TRBV7-6 to TRBJ2-3; D perhaps matches TRBD1 (6 bases). The CDR3 length is 15 residues. The germline gives CDR1 SGHVS, CDR2 FNYEAQ. Trimming cost V 6 bases and J 0 bases, with 13 bases left between them. The CDR3 bases are TGTGCCAGCAGTCTGGGGGCGTCTAGCACAGATACGCAGTATTTT. Translated: CASSLGASSTDTQYF.

The chain recombines TRBV5-4 with TRBJ2-1, with 7 bases fitting TRBD1. Germline loops: CDR1 SGHNT, CDR2 YYREEE (reference sequence). After removal of 1 base from V and 5 bases from J, the junction contained 6 bases not matched to a gene. CDR3 length: 15 residues. The CDR3 DNA reads TGTGCCAGCAGCTTGCCCGGGACAGTTAACAATGAGCAGTTCTTC. It yields the protein CASSLPGTVNNEQFF.

The V call is TRBV5-1, the J call TRBJ2-7; 8 bases align to TRBD1. V was clipped by 1 base and J by 6 bases; unmatched bases: 6. This CDR3 is built from 14 residues. Germline V gene lookup returns CDR1 SGHRS and CDR2 YFSETQ. This CDR3 is CASSLRQGATEQYF. CDR3 in DNA: TGCGCCAGCAGCTTGCGGCAGGGGGCTACCGAGCAGTACTTC.